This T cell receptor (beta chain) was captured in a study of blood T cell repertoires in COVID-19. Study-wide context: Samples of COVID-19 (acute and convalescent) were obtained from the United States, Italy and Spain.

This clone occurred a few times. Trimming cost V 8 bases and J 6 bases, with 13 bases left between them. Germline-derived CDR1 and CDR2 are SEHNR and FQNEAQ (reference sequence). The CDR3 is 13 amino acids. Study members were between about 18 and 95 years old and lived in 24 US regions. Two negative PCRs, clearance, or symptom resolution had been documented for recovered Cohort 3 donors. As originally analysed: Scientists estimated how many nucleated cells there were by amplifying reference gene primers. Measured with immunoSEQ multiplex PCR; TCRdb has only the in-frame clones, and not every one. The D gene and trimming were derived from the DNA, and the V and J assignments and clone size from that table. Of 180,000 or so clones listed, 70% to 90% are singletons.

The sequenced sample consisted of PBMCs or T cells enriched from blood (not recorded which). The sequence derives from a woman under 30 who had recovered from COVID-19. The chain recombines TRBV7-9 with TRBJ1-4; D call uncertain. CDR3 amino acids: CASGAGMDEKLFF. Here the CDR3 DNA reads TGTGCCAGCGGAGCTGGAATGGATGAAAAACTGTTTTTT. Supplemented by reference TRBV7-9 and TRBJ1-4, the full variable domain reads DTGVSQNPRHKITKRGQNVTFRCDPISEHNRLYWYRQTLGQGPEFLTYFQNEAQLEKSRLLSDRFSAERPKGSFSTLEIQRTEQGDSAMYLCASGAGMDEKLFFGSGTQLSVL.